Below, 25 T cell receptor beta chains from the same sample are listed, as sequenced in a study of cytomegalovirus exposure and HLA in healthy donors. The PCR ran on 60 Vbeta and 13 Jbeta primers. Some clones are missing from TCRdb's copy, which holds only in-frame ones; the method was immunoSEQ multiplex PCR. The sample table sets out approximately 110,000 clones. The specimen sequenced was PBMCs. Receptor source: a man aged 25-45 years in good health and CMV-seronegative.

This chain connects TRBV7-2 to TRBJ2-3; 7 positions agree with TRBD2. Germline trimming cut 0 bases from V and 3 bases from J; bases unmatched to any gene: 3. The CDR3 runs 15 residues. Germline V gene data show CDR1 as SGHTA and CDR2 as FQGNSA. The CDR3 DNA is TGTGCCAGCAGCTTAGCGGGAGGGCCGACAGATACGCAGTATTTT. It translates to CASSLAGGPTDTQYF. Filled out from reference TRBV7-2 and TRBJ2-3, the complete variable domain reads GAGVSQSPSNKVTEKGKDVELRCDPISGHTALYWYRQSLGQGLEFLIYFQGNSAPDKSGLPSDRFSAERTGGSVSTLTIQRTQQEDSAVYLCASSLAGGPTDTQYFGPGTRLTVL.

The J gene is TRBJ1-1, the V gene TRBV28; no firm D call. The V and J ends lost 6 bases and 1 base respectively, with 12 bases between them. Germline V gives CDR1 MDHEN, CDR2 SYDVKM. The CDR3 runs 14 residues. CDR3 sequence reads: CASRGRLGNTEAFF. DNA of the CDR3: TGTGCCAGCAGGGGCAGGTTGGGGAACACTGAAGCTTTCTTT.

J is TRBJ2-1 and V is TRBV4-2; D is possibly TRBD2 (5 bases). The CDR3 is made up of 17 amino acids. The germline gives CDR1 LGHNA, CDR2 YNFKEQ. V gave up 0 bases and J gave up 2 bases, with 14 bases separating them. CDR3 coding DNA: TGTGCCAGCAGCCAAGATGATGGAGGAAAAGCCTACAATGAGCAGTTCTTC. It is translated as CASSQDDGGKAYNEQFF.

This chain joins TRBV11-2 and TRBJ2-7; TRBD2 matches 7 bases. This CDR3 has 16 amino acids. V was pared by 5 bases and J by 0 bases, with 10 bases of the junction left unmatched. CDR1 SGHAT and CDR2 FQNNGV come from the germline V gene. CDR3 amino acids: CASSPREGGSSYEQYF. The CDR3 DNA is TGTGCCAGCAGCCCGCGAGAGGGCGGGAGCTCCTACGAGCAGTACTTC.

Here the CDR3 reads CASSEPGLAAGYNEQFF. CDR3 bases: TGTGCCAGCAGCGAACCGGGACTAGCGGCGGGATACAATGAGCAGTTCTTC. This chain connects TRBV13 to TRBJ2-1; 11 bases are shared with TRBD2. CDR1 is PRHDT and CDR2 is FYEKMQ in the germline V gene (reference sequence). The V and J ends lost 5 bases and 4 bases, in that order; junction bases with no gene match: 10. This CDR3 comprises 17 residues.

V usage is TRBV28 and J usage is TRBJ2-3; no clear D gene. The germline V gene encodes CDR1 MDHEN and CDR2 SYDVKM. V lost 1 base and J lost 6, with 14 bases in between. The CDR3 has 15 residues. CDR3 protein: CASSLYPPSGDTQYF. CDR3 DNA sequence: TGTGCCAGCAGTTTATATCCCCCCTCCGGGGATACGCAGTATTTT.

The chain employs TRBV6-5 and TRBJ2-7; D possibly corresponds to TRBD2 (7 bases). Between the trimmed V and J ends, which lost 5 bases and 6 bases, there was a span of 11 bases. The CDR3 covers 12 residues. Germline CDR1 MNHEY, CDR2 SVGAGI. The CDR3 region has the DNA TGTGCCAGCAGTAAGGGGGGGCCCGAGCAGTACTTC. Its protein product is CASSKGGPEQYF.

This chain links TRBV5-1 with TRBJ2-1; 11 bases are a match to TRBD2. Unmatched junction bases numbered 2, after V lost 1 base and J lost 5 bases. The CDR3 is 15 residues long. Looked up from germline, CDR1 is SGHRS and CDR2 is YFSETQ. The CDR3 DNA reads TGCGCCAGCAGCTTGATAGCGGGAGGGGACAATGAGCAGTTCTTC. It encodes CASSLIAGGDNEQFF.

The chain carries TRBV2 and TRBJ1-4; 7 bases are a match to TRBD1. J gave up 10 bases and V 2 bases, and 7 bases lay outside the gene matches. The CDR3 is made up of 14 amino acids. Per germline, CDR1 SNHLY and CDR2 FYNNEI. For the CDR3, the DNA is TGTGCCAGCAGTGAAATACAGGGGACGGGAAAACTGTTTTTT. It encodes CASSEIQGTGKLFF.

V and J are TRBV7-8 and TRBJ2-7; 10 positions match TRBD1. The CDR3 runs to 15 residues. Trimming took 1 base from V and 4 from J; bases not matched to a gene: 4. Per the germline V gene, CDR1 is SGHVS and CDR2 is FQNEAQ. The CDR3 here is CASSLETGGRYEQYF. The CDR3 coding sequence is TGTGCCAGCAGCTTAGAGACAGGGGGCAGGTACGAGCAGTACTTC.

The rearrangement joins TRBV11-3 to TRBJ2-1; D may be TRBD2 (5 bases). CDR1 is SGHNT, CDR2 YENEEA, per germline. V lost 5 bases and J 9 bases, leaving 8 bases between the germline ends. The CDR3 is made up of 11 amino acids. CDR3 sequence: CASSEGGEQFF. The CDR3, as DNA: TGTGCCAGCAGCGAAGGAGGTGAGCAGTTCTTC.

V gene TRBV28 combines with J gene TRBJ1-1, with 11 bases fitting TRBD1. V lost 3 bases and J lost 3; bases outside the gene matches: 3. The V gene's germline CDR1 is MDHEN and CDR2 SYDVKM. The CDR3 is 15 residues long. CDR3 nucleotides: TGTGCCAGCAGTTTGTGGGACAGGGGGGACACTGAAGCTTTCTTT. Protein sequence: CASSLWDRGDTEAFF.

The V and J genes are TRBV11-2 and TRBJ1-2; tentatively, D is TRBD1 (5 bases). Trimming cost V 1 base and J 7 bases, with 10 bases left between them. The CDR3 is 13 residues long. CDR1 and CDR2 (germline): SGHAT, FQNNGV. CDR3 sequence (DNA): TGTGCCAGCAGCTTAGCCAGGGAGGGTGGCTACACCTTC. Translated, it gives CASSLAREGGYTF.

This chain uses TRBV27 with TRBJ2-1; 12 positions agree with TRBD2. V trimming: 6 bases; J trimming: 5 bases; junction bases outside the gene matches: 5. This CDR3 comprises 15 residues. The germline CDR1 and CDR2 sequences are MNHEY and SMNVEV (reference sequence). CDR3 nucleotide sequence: TGTGCCAGCAGCTCTGGACTAGCGGGACACAATGAGCAGTTCTTC. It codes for CASSSGLAGHNEQFF.

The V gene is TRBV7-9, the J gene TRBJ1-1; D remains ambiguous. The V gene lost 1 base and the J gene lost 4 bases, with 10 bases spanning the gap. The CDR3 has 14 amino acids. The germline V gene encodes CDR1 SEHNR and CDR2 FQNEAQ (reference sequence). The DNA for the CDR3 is TGTGCCAGCAGCTTAGAAGGTTCGGGCACTGAAGCTTTCTTT. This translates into CASSLEGSGTEAFF.

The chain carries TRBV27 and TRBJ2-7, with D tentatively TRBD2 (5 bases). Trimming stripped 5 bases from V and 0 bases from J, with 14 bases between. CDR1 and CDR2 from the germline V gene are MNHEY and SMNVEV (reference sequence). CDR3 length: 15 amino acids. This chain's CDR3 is CASSEVSSSSYEQYF. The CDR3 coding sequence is TGTGCCAGCAGTGAAGTTTCTAGCAGCTCCTACGAGCAGTACTTC.

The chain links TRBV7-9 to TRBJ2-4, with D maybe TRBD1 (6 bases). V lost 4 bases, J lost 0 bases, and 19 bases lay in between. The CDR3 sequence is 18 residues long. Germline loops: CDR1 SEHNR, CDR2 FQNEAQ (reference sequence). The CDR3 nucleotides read TGTGCCAGCAGCTATTTAAAACCAGGGGTACTAGCCAAAAACATTCAGTACTTC. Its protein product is CASSYLKPGVLAKNIQYF.

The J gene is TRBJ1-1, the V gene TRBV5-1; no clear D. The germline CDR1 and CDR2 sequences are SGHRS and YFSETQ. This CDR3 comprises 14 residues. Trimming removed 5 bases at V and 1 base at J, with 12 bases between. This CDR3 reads CASRPSSGNTEAFF. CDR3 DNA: TGCGCCAGCAGGCCAAGCTCGGGGAACACTGAAGCTTTCTTT.

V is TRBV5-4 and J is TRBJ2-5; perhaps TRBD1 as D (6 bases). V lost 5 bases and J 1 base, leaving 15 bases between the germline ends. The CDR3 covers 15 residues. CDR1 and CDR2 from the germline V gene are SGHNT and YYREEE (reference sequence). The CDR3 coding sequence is TGTGCCAGCAGATCCGGGACAAGGAGCCAAGAGACCCAGTACTTC. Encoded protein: CASRSGTRSQETQYF. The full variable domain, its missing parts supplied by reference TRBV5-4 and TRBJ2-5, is ETGVTQSPTHLIKTRGQQVTLRCSSQSGHNTVSWYQQALGQGPQFIFQYYREEENGRGNFPPRFSGLQFPNYSSELNVNALELDDSALYLCASRSGTRSQETQYFGPGTRLLVL.

This CDR3 is CASSLIGRGTDTQYF. The CDR3 DNA reads TGTGCCAGCAGCTTAATCGGCAGGGGCACAGATACGCAGTATTTT. The chain links TRBV5-6 to TRBJ2-3; D perhaps matches TRBD1 (5 bases). This CDR3 has 15 residues. Germline V gene sequence: CDR1 SGHDT, CDR2 YYEEEE. Trimming cost V 2 bases and J 1 base, with 11 bases left between them.

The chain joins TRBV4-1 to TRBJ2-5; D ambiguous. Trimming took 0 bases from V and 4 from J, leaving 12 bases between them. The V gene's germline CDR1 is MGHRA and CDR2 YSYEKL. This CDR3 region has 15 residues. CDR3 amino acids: CASSQEGPLGETQYF. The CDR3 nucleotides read TGCGCCAGCAGCCAAGAGGGCCCCCTCGGAGAGACCCAGTACTTC.

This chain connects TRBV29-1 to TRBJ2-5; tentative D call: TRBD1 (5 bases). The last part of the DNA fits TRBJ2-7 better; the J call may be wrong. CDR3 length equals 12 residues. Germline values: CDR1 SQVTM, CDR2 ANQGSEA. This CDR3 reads CSIQGISYEQYF. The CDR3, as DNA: TGCAGCATCCAGGGAATTTCCTACGAGCAGTACTTC.

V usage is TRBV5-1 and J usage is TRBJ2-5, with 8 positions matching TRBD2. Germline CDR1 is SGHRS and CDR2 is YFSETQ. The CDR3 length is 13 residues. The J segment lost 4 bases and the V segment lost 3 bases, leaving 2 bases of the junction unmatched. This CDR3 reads CASSSGGRETQYF. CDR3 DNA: TGCGCCAGCAGCTCGGGGGGGCGAGAGACCCAGTACTTC.

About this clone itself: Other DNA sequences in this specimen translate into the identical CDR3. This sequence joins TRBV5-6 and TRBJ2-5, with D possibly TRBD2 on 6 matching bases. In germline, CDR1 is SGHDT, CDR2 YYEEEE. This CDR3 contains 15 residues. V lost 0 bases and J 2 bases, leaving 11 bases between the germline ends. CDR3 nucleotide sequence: TGTGCCAGCAGCTTGGTTCGCCTAGCGCAAGAGACCCAGTACTTC. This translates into CASSLVRLAQETQYF.

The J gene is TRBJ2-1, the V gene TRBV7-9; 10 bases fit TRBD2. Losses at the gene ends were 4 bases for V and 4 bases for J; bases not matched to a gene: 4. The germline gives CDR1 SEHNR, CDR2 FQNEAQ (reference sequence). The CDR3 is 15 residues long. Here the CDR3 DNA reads TGTGCCAGCAGCTCTAGCGGGAGCCGGTACAATGAGCAGTTCTTC. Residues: CASSSSGSRYNEQFF.